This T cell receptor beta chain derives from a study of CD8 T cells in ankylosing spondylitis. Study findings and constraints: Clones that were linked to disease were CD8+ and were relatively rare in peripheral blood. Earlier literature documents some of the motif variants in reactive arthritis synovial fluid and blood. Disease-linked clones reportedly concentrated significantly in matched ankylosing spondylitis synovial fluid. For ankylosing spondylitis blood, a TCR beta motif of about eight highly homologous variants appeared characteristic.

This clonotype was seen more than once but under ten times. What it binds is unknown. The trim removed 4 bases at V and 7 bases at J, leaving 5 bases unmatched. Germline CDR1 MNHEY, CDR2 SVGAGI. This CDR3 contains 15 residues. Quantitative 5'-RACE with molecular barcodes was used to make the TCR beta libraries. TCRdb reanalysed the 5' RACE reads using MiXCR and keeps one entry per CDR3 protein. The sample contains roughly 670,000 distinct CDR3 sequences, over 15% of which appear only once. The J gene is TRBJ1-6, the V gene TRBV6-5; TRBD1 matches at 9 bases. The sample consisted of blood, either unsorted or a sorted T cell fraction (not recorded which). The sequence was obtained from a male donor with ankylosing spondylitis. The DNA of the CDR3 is TGTGCCAGCAGTTTGTCGACAGGGGGAAATTCACCCCTCCACTTT. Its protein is CASSLSTGGNSPLHF.